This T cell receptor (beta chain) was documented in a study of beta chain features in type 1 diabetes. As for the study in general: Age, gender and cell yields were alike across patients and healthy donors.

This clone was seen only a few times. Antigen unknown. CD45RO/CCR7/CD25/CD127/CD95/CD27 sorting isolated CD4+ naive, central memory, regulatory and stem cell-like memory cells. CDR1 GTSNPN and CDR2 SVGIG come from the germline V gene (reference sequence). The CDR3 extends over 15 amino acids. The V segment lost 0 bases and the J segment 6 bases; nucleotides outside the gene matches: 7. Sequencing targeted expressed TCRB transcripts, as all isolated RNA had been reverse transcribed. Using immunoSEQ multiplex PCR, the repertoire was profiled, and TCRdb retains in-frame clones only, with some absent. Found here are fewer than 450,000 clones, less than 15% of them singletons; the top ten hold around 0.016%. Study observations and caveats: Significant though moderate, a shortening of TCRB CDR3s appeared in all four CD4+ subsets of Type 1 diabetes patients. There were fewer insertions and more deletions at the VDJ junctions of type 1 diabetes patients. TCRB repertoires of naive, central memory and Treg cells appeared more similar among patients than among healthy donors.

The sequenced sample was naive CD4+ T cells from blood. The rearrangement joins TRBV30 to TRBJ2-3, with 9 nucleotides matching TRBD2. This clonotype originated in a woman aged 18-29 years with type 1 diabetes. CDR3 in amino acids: CAWSVRSGRSDTQYF. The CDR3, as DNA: TGTGCCTGGAGTGTACGTAGCGGGAGATCGGATACGCAGTATTTT. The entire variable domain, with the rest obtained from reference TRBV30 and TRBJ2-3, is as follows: SQTIHQWPATLVQPVGSPLSLECTVEGTSNPNLYWYRQAAGRGLQLLFYSVGIGQISSEVPQNLSASRPQDRQFILSSKKLLLSDSGFYLCAWSVRSGRSDTQYFGPGTRLTVL.